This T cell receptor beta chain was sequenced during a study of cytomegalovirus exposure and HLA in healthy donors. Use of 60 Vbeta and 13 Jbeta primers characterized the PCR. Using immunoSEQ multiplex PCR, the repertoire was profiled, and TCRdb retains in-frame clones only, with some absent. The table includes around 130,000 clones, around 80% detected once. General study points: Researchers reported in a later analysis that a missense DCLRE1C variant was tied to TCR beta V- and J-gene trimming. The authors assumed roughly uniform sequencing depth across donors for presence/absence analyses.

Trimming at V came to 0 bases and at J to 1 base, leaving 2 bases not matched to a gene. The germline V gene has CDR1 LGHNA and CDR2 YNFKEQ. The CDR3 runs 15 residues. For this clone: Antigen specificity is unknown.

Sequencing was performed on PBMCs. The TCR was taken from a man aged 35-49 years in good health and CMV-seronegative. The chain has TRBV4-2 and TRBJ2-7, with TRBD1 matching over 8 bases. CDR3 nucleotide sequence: TGTGCCAGCAGCCAAGAAGACAGGGGATCCTACGAGCAGTACTTC. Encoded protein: CASSQEDRGSYEQYF.